Presented here are 22 T cell receptor beta chains from one specimen sequenced in a study of OX40 agonist ivuxolimab in advanced cancers. Repertoires were generated with immunoSEQ multiplex PCR, while TCRdb's copy carries only in-frame clones and drops some. This sample yields about 80,000 clones, of which 65% to 90% are seen a single time; 1.5% to 2% belongs to the top ten. The specimen was CD4+ or CD8+ T cells sorted from blood, collected in a trial of the OX40 agonist ivuxolimab. The receptors here all came from an adult with an advanced solid tumor such as melanoma, head and neck, liver or kidney cancer.

The gene calls are TRBV27 and TRBJ1-2, with D possibly TRBD1 on 6 matching bases. This CDR3 is 14 amino acids long. V dropped 9 bases and J dropped 5 bases, with 19 bases sitting between them. Germline-derived CDR1 and CDR2 are MNHEY and SMNVEV (reference sequence). This CDR3 reads CARGPGQKHYGYTF. The CDR3 DNA reads TGTGCCAGGGGTCCCGGACAGAAACATTATGGCTACACCTTC.

This chain joins TRBV5-8 and TRBJ2-2; TRBD1 might be the D (5 bases). The CDR3 is made up of 15 amino acids. The germline V gene has CDR1 SGHTS and CDR2 YDEGEE. The V end was cut by 2 bases, the J end by 2 bases, with 10 bases between. For the CDR3, the DNA is TGTGCCAGCAGCTTCCGCTGGGGCAACACCGGGGAGCTGTTTTTT. It translates to CASSFRWGNTGELFF.

This clone was picked up one time. The chain has TRBV7-2 and TRBJ2-7, with D unclear. The V gene lost 5 bases and the J gene lost 1 base, with 12 bases spanning the gap. The length of the CDR3 is 14 residues. Germline V gives CDR1 SGHTA, CDR2 FQGNSA. Here the CDR3 DNA reads TGTGCCAGCAGCCCACGACCGAATTCCTACGAGCAGTACTTC. As protein: CASSPRPNSYEQYF.

The gene calls are TRBV4-3 and TRBJ2-3; tentative D call: TRBD1 (6 bases). The CDR3 runs to 16 residues. Germline lookup yields CDR1 LGHNA and CDR2 YSLEER. The V end lost 0 bases, the J end lost 1 base, and 11 bases lay between the germline ends. The CDR3 loop is CASSQELGAGTDTQYF. The CDR3 DNA follows: TGCGCCAGCAGCCAAGAGTTGGGGGCTGGCACAGATACGCAGTATTTT.

This chain links TRBV19 with TRBJ2-5; 10 bases line up with TRBD1. Germline V CDR1 and CDR2: LNHDA, SQIVND (reference sequence). V dropped 1 base and J dropped 5; count of bases not matched to a gene: 4. The CDR3 is made up of 15 amino acids. The CDR3 DNA sequence: TGTGCCAGTAGTATAGGACAGGGGGCTGTTGAGACCCAGTACTTC. It translates to CASSIGQGAVETQYF.

Here the CDR3 reads CASSLASGSTNEQFF. The DNA of the CDR3 is TGTGCCAGCAGCTTAGCTAGCGGGAGTACGAATGAGCAGTTCTTC. The chain carries TRBV7-3 and TRBJ2-1; 10 positions agree with TRBD2. This CDR3 has 15 residues. Germline CDR1 SGHTA, CDR2 FQGTGA. The V and J ends lost 2 bases and 7 bases, in that order; junction bases with no gene match: 5.

The V call is TRBV19, the J call TRBJ2-2; D assignment may be TRBD1 or TRBD2 (6 bases each). V lost 8 bases and J 5 bases, leaving 18 bases between the germline ends. Germline CDR1 and CDR2: LNHDA and SQIVND (reference sequence). The CDR3 sequence is 15 residues long. The CDR3 bases are TGTGCCAGTGAGGGGGGCGCGGGACGGACCGGGGAGCTGTTTTTT. Its translation: CASEGGAGRTGELFF.

This rearrangement joins TRBV6-5 to TRBJ1-5; no definite D call. CDR3 size: 15 residues. Between the trimmed V and J ends, which lost 0 bases and 3 bases, there was a span of 9 bases. The germline gives CDR1 MNHEY, CDR2 SVGAGI. The CDR3 reads CASSYSDPDNQPQHF. DNA of the CDR3: TGTGCCAGCAGTTACTCGGATCCTGACAATCAGCCCCAGCATTTT.

The chain links TRBV28 to TRBJ1-5, with D perhaps TRBD1 (6 bases). Trimming removed 9 bases at V and 0 bases at J, with 12 bases between. The germline CDR1 and CDR2 sequences are MDHEN and SYDVKM. The CDR3 covers 14 residues. The CDR3 spells CASIQGTSNQPQHF. The CDR3 bases are TGTGCCAGTATCCAGGGGACTAGCAATCAGCCCCAGCATTTT.

The table lists this clone with a few counts. The chain couples TRBV11-2 to TRBJ2-2, with 11 bases aligning to TRBD2. The CDR3 length is 16 residues. The germline gives CDR1 SGHAT, CDR2 FQNNGV. V was clipped by 5 bases and J by 6 bases; unmatched bases: 8. The CDR3 DNA follows: TGTGCCAGCAGCCAGCGACTAGCGGGGACTTCCGGGGAGCTGTTTTTT. Translated, it gives CASSQRLAGTSGELFF.

The chain carries TRBV5-6 and TRBJ2-3; D might be TRBD1 or TRBD2, each matching 5 bases. V shed 4 bases and J shed 2 bases, with 20 bases lying between them. The CDR3 sequence is 17 residues long. CDR1 is SGHDT, CDR2 YYEEEE, per germline. The CDR3 nucleotides are TGTGCCAGCAGCAGGGGCCCGTCCGGAGGAGACACAGATACGCAGTATTTT. Protein product: CASSRGPSGGDTDTQYF.

The rearrangement joins TRBV9 to TRBJ2-7; 8 bases line up with TRBD2. J lost 0 bases, V lost 3 bases, and 8 bases had no gene match. The CDR3 loop spans 16 amino acids. Germline lookup yields CDR1 SGDLS and CDR2 YYNGEE. The CDR3 reads CASSAAGAGASYEQYF. The CDR3 DNA is TGTGCCAGCAGCGCAGCGGGGGCGGGGGCCTCCTACGAGCAGTACTTC.

The table lists this clone with a few counts. The rearrangement links TRBV27 to TRBJ2-2; no clear D gene. Between the trimmed V and J ends, which lost 8 bases and 5 bases, there was a span of 12 bases. Germline V lookup: CDR1 MNHEY, CDR2 SMNVEV (reference sequence). This CDR3 is 13 amino acids long. The CDR3, as DNA: TGTGCCAGCCTAAGGCTGAGAACCGGGGAGCTGTTTTTT. Residues: CASLRLRTGELFF.

The V call is TRBV18, the J call TRBJ1-2; TRBD1 matches at 7 bases. The CDR3 extends over 16 amino acids. J lost 5 bases, V lost 2 bases, and 11 bases had no gene match. The germline V gene has CDR1 KGHSH and CDR2 LQKENI. The CDR3 region is CASSPRQGGTEYGYTF. CDR3 nucleotides: TGTGCCAGCTCACCAAGGCAGGGGGGGACGGAATATGGCTACACCTTC.

The chain recombines TRBV11-1 with TRBJ2-7, with D tentatively TRBD1 (6 bases). CDR3 length: 13 amino acids. Per germline, CDR1 SGHAT and CDR2 FQDESV (reference sequence). V was trimmed by 7 bases and J by 5 bases, leaving 15 bases between them. This chain's CDR3 is CASKGQTKDEQYF. The DNA for the CDR3 is TGTGCCAGCAAGGGACAAACTAAGGACGAGCAGTACTTC.

CDR3 region: CASILYGSGGTEAFF. CDR3 nucleotides: TGTGCCAGTATCCTATATGGGTCGGGTGGCACTGAAGCTTTCTTT. The J gene is TRBJ1-1, the V gene TRBV19; D is undetermined. The germline V gene encodes CDR1 LNHDA and CDR2 SQIVND (reference sequence). V lost 7 bases and J 4 bases, leaving 19 bases between the germline ends. The CDR3 contains 15 residues.

This clone has a handful of counts. CDR3 sequence reads: CASSSTTEVWALGTEAFF. The CDR3 bases are TGTGCCAGCAGCTCAACGACCGAAGTTTGGGCGTTGGGCACTGAAGCTTTCTTT. J is TRBJ1-1 and V is TRBV7-8, with D unclear. CDR1 SGHVS and CDR2 FQNEAQ come from the germline V gene. CDR3 length: 18 residues. Trimming stripped 4 bases from V and 4 bases from J, with 25 bases between.

The rearrangement uses TRBV11-2 and TRBJ1-2, with D possibly TRBD1 on 6 matching bases. The V and J ends lost 1 base and 3 bases respectively, with 6 bases between them. The CDR3 covers 13 residues. From germline, CDR1 is SGHAT and CDR2 FQNNGV. The chain's CDR3 is CASSLAGDYGYTF. CDR3 nucleotides: TGTGCCAGCAGCTTAGCAGGGGACTATGGCTACACCTTC. Full variable domain (missing parts from reference TRBV11-2 and TRBJ1-2): EAGVAQSPRYKIIEKRQSVAFWCNPISGHATLYWYQQILGQGPKLLIQFQNNGVVDDSQLPKDRFSAERLKGVDSTLKIQPAKLEDSAVYLCASSLAGDYGYTFGSGTRLTVV.

This sequence joins TRBV2 and TRBJ2-7, with 13 positions matching TRBD2. Per the germline V gene, CDR1 is SNHLY and CDR2 is FYNNEI. The CDR3 contains 14 residues. V lost 6 bases and J lost 6; bases outside the gene matches: 5. The chain's CDR3 is CASRRLAGGIEQYF. The DNA of the CDR3 is TGTGCCAGCAGACGACTAGCGGGAGGTATCGAGCAGTACTTC. Full variable domain (outside the CDR3, taken from reference TRBV2 and TRBJ2-7): EPEVTQTPSHQVTQMGQEVILRCVPISNHLYFYWYRQILGQKVEFLVSFYNNEISEKSEIFDDQFSVERPDGSNFTLKIRSTKLEDSAMYFCASRRLAGGIEQYFGPGTRLTVT.

V is TRBV27 and J is TRBJ2-6; D gene ambiguous. Germline loops: CDR1 MNHEY, CDR2 SMNVEV (reference sequence). Trimming left V 3 bases short and J 2 bases short, with 14 bases between. The CDR3 spans 17 residues. CDR3 in amino acids: CASSFAVRGAGANVLTF. In DNA, the CDR3 is TGTGCCAGCAGTTTCGCGGTTCGAGGCGCTGGGGCCAACGTCCTGACTTTC.

This clone showed up just once. The CDR3: CASSLDYYEQFF. The CDR3 region has the DNA TGCGCCAGCAGCTTGGACTATTATGAGCAGTTCTTC. V is TRBV5-1 and J is TRBJ2-1; D is uncertain. V was cut by 0 bases and J by 8 bases, with 6 bases left in between. The CDR3 sequence is 12 residues long. Germline V gene lookup returns CDR1 SGHRS and CDR2 YFSETQ.

This chain links TRBV7-2 with TRBJ2-3; perhaps TRBD1 as D (5 bases). The V gene lost 6 bases and the J gene lost 7 bases, with 14 bases spanning the gap. The length of the CDR3 is 13 residues. Germline CDR1 reads SGHTA; CDR2 reads FQGNSA. The CDR3 here is CASSADRANTQYF. The CDR3 nucleotides are TGTGCCAGCAGTGCCGACAGAGCCAATACGCAGTATTTT.